This T cell receptor beta chain was recorded in a study of blood T cell repertoires in COVID-19. Study background: In each case, the material was cDNA or gDNA derived from T cells, B-cell-depleted T cells, or PBMCs.

Enrollees, roughly 18 to 95 years old, lived in 20 to 25 US areas. Cohort allocation depended upon clinical history that participants reported. As processed by the authors: How many nucleated cells were present was estimated from reference gene primer amplification. The repertoire was sequenced with immunoSEQ multiplex PCR; TCRdb's copy has only in-frame clones and lacks some. Clone size and V and J calls were adopted from that table, with D and trimming inferred from the DNA. The sample holds around 250,000 clones; approximately 85% are singletons and the top ten take around 2%. The germline V and J ends were trimmed by 6 bases and 4 bases, with 21 bases remaining between them. CDR3 length equals 16 residues. Germline values: CDR1 MDHEN, CDR2 SYDVKM.

The genes are TRBV28 and TRBJ1-2, with a weak D call TRBD1 (6 bases). This receptor was taken from a woman aged 45 to 65 who had recovered from COVID-19. Sequenced: PBMCs or T cells enriched from blood (not recorded which). CDR3: CASSPTWGQNLYGYTF. DNA for the CDR3: TGTGCCAGCAGCCCTACCTGGGGGCAGAATCTCTATGGCTACACCTTC.